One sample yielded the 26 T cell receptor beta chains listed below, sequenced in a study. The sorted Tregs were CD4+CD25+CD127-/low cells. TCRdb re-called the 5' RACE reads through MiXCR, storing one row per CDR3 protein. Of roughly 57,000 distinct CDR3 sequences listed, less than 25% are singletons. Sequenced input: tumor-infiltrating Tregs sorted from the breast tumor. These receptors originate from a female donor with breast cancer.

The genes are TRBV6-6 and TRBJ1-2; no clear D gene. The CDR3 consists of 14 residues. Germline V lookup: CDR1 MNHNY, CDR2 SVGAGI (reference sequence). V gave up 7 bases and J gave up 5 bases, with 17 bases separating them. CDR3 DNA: TGTGCCAGCACGGTCATGGGGTTGGAGTATGGCTACACCTTC. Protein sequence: CASTVMGLEYGYTF.

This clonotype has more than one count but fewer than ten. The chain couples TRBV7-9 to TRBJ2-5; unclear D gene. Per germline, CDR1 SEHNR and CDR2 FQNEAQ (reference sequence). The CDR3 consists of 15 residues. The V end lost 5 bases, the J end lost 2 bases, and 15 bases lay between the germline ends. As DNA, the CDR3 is TGTGCCAGCAGCCTACGGACGGACGGACAAGAGACCCAGTACTTC. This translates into CASSLRTDGQETQYF.

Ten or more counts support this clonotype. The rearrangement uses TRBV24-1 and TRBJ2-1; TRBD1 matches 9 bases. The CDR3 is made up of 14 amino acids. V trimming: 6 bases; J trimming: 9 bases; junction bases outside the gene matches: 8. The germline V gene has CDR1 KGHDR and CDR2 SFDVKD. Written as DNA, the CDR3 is TGTGCCACCAGTCGGACAGGGGAGGTCGGTGAGCAGTTCTTC. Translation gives CATSRTGEVGEQFF.

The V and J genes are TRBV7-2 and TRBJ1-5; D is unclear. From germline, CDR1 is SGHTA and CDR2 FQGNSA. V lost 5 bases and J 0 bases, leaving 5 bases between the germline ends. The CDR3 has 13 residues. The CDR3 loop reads CASSTNSNQPQHF. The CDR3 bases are TGTGCCAGCAGCACAAATAGCAATCAGCCCCAGCATTTT.

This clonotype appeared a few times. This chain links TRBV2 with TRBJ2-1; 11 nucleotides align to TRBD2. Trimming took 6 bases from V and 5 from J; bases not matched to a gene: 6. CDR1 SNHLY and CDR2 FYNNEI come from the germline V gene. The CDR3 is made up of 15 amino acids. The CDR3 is CASRSSGGRHNEQFF. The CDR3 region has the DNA TGTGCCAGCAGATCTAGCGGGGGGCGACACAATGAGCAGTTCTTC. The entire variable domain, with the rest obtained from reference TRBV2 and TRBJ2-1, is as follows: EPEVTQTPSHQVTQMGQEVILRCVPISNHLYFYWYRQILGQKVEFLVSFYNNEISEKSEIFDDQFSVERPDGSNFTLKIRSTKLEDSAMYFCASRSSGGRHNEQFFGPGTRLTVL.

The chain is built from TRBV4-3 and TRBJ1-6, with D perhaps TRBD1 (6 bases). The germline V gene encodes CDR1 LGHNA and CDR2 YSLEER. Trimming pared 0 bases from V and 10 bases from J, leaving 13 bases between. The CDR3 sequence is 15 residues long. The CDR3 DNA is TGCGCCAGCAGCCAAGATAGGCGAGGGGGGTCACCCCTCCACTTT. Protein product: CASSQDRRGGSPLHF.

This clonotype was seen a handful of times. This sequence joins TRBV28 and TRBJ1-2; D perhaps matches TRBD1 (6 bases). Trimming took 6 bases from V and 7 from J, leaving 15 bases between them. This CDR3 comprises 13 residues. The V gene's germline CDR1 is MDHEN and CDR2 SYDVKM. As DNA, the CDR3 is TGTGCCAGCAGGCCGAGGGGGGCGGGTGGCTACACCTTC. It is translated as CASRPRGAGGYTF.

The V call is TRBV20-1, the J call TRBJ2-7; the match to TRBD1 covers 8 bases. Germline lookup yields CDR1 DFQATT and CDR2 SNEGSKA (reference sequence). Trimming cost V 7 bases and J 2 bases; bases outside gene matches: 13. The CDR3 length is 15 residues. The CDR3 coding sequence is TGCAGTGTTCCTTCTTCGGACAGGGCAACCTACGAGCAGTACTTC. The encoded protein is CSVPSSDRATYEQYF.

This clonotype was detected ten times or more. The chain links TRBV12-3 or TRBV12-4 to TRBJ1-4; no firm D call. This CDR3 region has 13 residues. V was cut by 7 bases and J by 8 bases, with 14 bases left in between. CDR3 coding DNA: TGTGCCAGCACTACCCCCCCTTTGGAAAAACTGTTTTTT. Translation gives CASTTPPLEKLFF.

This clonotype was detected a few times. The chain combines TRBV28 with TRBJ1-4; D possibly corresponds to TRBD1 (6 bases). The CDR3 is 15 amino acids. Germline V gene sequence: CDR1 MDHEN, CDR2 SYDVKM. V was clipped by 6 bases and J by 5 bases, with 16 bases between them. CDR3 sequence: CASSQSQGPNEKLFF. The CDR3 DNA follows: TGTGCCAGCAGCCAATCACAGGGACCGAATGAAAAACTGTTTTTT.

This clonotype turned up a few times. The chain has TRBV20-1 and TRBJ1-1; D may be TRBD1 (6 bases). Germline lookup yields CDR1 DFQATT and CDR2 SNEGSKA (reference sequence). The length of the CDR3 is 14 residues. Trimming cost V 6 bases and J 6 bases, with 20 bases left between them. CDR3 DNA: TGCAGTGCGAAGAGGTCGAGGGGGGCGGCTGAAGCTTTCTTT. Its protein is CSAKRSRGAAEAFF.

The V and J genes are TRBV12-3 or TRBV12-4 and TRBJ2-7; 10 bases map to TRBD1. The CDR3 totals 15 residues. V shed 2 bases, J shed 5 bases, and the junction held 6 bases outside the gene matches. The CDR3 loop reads CASSLSGQGINEQYF. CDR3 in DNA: TGTGCCAGCAGTTTATCGGGACAGGGGATCAACGAGCAGTACTTC.

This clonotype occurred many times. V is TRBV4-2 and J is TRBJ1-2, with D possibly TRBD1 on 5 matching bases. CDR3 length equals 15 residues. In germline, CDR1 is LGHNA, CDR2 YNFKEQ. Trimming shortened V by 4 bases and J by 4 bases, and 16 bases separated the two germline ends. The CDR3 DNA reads TGTGCCAGCAGCCCCGGCTGGGGGGACGGCTATGGCTACACCTTC. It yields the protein CASSPGWGDGYGYTF.

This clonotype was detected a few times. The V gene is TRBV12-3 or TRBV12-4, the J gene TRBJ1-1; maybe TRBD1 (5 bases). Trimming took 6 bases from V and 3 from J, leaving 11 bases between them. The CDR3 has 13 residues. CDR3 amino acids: CASRGRGDTEAFF. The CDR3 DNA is TGTGCCAGCAGAGGACGGGGGGACACTGAAGCTTTCTTT.

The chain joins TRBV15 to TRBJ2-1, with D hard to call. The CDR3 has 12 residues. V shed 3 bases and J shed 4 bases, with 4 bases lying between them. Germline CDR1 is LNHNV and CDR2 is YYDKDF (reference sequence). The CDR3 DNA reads TGTGCCACCAGCAGGTCATACAATGAGCAGTTCTTC. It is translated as CATSRSYNEQFF. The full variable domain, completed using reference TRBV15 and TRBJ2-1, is DAMVIQNPRYQVTQFGKPVTLSCSQTLNHNVMYWYQQKSSQAPKLLFHYYDKDFNNEADTPDNFQSRRPNTSFCFLDIRSPGLGDTAMYLCATSRSYNEQFFGPGTRLTVL.

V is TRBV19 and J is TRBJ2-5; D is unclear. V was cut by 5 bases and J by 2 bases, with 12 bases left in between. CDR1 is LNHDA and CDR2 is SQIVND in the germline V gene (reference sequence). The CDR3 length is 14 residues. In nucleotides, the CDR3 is TGTGCCAGTAGTCCCAGAGCCAGTCAAGAGACCCAGTACTTC. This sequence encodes CASSPRASQETQYF.

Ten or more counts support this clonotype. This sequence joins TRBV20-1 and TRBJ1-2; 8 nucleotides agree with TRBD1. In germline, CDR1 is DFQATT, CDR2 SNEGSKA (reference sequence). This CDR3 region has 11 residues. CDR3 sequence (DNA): TGCTCATGGAACAGGGGGGTTGGCTACACCTTC. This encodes CSWNRGVGYTF.

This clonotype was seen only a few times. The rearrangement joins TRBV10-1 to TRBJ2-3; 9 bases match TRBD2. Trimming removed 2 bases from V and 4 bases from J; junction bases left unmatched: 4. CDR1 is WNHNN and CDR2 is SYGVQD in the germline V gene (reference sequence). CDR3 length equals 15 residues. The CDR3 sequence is CASSEKAGGADTQYF. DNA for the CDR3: TGCGCCAGCAGTGAGAAAGCGGGAGGCGCAGATACGCAGTATTTT.

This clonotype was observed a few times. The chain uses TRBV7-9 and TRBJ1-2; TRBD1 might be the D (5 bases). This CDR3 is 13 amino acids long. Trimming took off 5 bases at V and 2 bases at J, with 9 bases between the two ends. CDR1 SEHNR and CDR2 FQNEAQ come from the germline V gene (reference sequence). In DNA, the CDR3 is TGTGCCAGCAGCAAAGACAGCAACTATGGCTACACCTTC. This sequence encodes CASSKDSNYGYTF.

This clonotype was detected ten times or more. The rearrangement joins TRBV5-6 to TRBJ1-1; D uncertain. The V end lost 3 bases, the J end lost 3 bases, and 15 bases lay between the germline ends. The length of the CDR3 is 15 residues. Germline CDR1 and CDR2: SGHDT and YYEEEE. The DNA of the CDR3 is TGTGCCAGCAGCTCCAACAACATGGCCCACACTGAAGCTTTCTTT. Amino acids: CASSSNNMAHTEAFF.

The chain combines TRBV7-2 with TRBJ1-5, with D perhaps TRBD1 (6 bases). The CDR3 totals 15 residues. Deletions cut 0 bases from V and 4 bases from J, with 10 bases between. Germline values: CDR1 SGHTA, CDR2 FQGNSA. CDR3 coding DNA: TGTGCCAGCAGCTTAGCGTCGGACAGAAATCAGCCCCAGCATTTT. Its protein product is CASSLASDRNQPQHF. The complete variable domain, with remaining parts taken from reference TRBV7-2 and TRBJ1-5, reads GAGVSQSPSNKVTEKGKDVELRCDPISGHTALYWYRQSLGQGLEFLIYFQGNSAPDKSGLPSDRFSAERTGGSVSTLTIQRTQQEDSAVYLCASSLASDRNQPQHFGDGTRLSIL.

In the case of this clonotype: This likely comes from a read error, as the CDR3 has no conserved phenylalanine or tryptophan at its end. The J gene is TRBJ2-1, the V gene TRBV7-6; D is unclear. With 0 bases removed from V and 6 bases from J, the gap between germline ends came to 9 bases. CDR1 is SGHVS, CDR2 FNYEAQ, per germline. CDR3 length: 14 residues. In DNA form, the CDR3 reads TGTGCCAGCAGCTTAGCGACGGGTAGCAATGAGCAGTTCCTC. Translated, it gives CASSLATGSNEQFL.

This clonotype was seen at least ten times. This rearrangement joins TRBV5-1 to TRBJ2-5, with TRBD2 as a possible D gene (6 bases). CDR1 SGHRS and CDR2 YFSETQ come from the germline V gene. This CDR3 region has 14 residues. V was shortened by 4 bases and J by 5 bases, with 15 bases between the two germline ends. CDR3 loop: CASSTAGKTETQYF. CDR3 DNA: TGCGCCAGCAGCACGGCGGGGAAGACGGAGACCCAGTACTTC.

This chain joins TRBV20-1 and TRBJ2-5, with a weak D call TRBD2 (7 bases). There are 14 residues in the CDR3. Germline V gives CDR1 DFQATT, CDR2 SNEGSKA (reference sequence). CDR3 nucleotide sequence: TGCGCCGGGAGGTTACAGGGTCGGGAAGAGACCCAGTACTTC. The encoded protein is CAGRLQGREETQYF.

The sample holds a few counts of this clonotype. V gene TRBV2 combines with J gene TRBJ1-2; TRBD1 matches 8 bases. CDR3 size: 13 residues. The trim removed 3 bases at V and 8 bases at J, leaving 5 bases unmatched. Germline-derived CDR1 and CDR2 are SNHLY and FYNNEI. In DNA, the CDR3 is TGTGCCAGCAGTGATCAGGGGGCGATGGGCTACACCTTC. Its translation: CASSDQGAMGYTF.

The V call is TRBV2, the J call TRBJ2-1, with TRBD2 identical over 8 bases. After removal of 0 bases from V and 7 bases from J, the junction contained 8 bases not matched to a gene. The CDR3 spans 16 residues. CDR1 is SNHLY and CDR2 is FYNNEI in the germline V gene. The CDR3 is CASSEARGLAQNEQFF. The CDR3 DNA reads TGTGCCAGCAGTGAAGCGCGAGGACTAGCCCAGAATGAGCAGTTCTTC.